The subject of this entry is one T cell receptor beta chain. This entry belongs to a study of blood T cell repertoires in COVID-19. Study-wide context: Sites in the United States, Italy and Spain provided acute and convalescent COVID-19 samples. Nucleic acid was either cDNA or gDNA, and it came from T cells, B-cell-depleted T cells, or PBMCs.

TCRdb's table, derived via immunoSEQ multiplex PCR, lists solely in-frame clones and lacks some. The data hold over 250,000 clones, with 65% to 90% observed a single time. This CDR3 has 17 residues. Germline trimming cut 2 bases from V and 6 bases from J; bases unmatched to any gene: 4. The V gene's germline CDR1 is KGHDR and CDR2 SFDVKD. Sequencing used peripheral blood. The chain has TRBV24-1 and TRBJ2-3; 16 nucleotides line up with TRBD2. The clonotype comes from a human donor in a cohort sampled during active COVID-19. The CDR3 bases are TGTGCCACCAGTGATTCCGGGACTAGCGGGAGGGCTGATACGCAGTATTTT. Amino acid sequence: CATSDSGTSGRADTQYF.